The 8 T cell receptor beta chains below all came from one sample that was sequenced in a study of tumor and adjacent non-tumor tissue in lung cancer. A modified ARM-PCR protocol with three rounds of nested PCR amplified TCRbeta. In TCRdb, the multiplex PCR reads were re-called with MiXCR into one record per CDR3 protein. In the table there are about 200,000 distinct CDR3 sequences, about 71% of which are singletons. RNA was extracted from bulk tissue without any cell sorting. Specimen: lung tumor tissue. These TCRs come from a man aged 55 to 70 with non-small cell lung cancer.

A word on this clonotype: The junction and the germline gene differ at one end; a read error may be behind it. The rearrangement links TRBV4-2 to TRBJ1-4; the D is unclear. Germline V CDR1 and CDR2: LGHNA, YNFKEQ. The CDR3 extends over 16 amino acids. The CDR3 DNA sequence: TGCGCCAGCAGCCAAGATAGGAGAGATCCTAATGAAAAACTGTTTTTT. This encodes CASSQDRRDPNEKLFF.

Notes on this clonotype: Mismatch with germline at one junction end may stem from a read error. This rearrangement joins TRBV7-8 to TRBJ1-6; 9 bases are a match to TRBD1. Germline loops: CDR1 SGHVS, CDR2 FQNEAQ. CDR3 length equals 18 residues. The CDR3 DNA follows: TGTGCCACCAGCTTATCGACAGGGGGTGGTTTCGATAATTCACCCCTCCACTTT. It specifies CATSLSTGGGFDNSPLHF.

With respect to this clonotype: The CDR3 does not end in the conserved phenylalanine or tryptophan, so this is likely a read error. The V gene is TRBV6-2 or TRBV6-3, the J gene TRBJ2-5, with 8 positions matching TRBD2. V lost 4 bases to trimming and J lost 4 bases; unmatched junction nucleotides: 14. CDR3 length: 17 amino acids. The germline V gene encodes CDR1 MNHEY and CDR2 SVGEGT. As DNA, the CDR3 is TGTGCCAGCAGTTGGGGGACCTCAGCGGGAGCTTTAGAGACCCAGTACATC. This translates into CASSWGTSAGALETQYI.

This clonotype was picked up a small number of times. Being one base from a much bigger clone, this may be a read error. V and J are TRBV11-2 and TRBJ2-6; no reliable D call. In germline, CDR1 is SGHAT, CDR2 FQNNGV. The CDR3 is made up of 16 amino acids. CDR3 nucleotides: TGTGTCAGCAGCCCCGGTTCGGTCTCTGGGGCCAACGTCCTGACTTTC. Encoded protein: CVSSPGSVSGANVLTF.

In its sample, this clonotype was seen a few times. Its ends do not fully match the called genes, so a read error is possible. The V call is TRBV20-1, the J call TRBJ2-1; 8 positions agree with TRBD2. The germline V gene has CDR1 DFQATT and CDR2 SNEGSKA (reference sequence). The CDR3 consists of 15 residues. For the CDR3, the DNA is TGCTGTGCTAGGACTATGGGACTAGATCACAATGAGCAGTTCTTC. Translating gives CCARTMGLDHNEQFF.

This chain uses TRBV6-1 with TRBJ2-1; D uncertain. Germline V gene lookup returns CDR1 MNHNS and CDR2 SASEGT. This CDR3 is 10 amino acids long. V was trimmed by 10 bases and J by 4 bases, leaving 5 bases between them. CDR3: CATSYNEQFF. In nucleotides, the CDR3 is TGTGCCACCTCTTACAATGAGCAGTTCTTC.

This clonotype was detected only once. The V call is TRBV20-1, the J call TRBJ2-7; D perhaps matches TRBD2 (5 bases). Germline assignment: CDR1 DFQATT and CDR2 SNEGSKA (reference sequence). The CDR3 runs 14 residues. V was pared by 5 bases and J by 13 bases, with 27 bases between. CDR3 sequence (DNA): TGCAGTGCTGGCATGACGGGGAAGTCCTACGTGTATTACTTC. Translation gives CSAGMTGKSYVYYF.

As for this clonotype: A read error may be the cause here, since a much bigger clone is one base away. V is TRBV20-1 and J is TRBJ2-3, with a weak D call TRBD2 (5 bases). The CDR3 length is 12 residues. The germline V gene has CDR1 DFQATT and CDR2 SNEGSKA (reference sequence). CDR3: CSTSGEADTQYF. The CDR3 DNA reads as TGCAGTACTAGTGGTGAGGCAGATACGCAGTATTTT.